These 9 T cell receptor beta chains were all obtained from the same sample, sequenced in a study of CD8 T cells in ankylosing spondylitis. Their target antigens are unknown. One entry per CDR3 protein, called by TCRdb with MiXCR from the 5' RACE reads. Of about 540,000 distinct CDR3 sequences listed, 10% to 15% were seen once; the top ten hold approximately 6.2%. Findings and caveats of the study: Characteristic, it appeared, of ankylosing spondylitis blood was a TCR beta motif of roughly eight highly homologous variants.

The sequenced sample was blood, either unsorted or a sorted T cell fraction (not recorded which). These receptors were obtained from a male donor with ankylosing spondylitis.

The chain uses TRBV28 and TRBJ1-3; D not resolved. Germline V gene lookup returns CDR1 MDHEN and CDR2 SYDVKM. This CDR3 comprises 15 residues. The V end was cut by 4 bases, the J end by 1 base, with 11 bases between. CDR3 DNA sequence: TGTGCCAGCAGTTCCCCGCGGATTTCTGGAAACACCATATATTTT. The encoded protein is CASSSPRISGNTIYF.

This clonotype was picked up many times. The V gene is TRBV7-2, the J gene TRBJ1-5; D uncertain. V was cut by 3 bases and J by 7 bases, with 7 bases left in between. Germline assignment: CDR1 SGHTA and CDR2 FQGNSA. The CDR3 length is 12 residues. The CDR3 nucleotides read TGTGCCAGCAGCTTCCAAAACCAGCCCCAGCATTTT. Amino acids: CASSFQNQPQHF.

This clonotype was seen more than once but under ten times. The chain couples TRBV3-1 to TRBJ1-3, with 7 nucleotides matching TRBD1. The CDR3 runs to 18 residues. Trimming cost V 5 bases and J 0 bases; bases outside gene matches: 13. From germline, CDR1 is LGHDT and CDR2 YNNKEL (reference sequence). CDR3 sequence (DNA): TGTGCCAGCAGCTCTCCGGCACAGGGGTCGAACTCTGGAAACACCATATATTTT. Its translation is CASSSPAQGSNSGNTIYF.

V gene TRBV6-1 combines with J gene TRBJ2-5, with D perhaps given as TRBD1 or TRBD2 (6 bases each). V lost 0 bases and J lost 4, with 12 bases in between. Germline lookup yields CDR1 MNHNS and CDR2 SASEGT. This CDR3 spans 15 amino acids. DNA of the CDR3: TGTGCCAGCAGTGAAGCCCCGGGGGCTGGAGAGACCCAGTACTTC. Translating it yields CASSEAPGAGETQYF.

This clonotype was counted between two and nine times. J is TRBJ2-1 and V is TRBV4-2; D is perhaps TRBD2 (5 bases). The CDR3 spans 15 residues. CDR1 and CDR2 from the germline V gene are LGHNA and YNFKEQ. V was clipped by 4 bases and J by 5 bases, with 15 bases between them. CDR3 DNA sequence: TGTGCCAGCAGCCCCCATGCGGACTCAGACAATGAGCAGTTCTTC. It encodes CASSPHADSDNEQFF.

This rearrangement joins TRBV3-1 to TRBJ1-2; D is possibly TRBD1 (6 bases). The CDR3 runs to 12 residues. Germline CDR1 LGHDT, CDR2 YNNKEL (reference sequence). The germline V and J ends were trimmed by 2 bases and 6 bases, with 7 bases remaining between them. In DNA, the CDR3 is TGTGCCAGCAGCCAAAGGGGGAATGGCTACACCTTC. Translation gives CASSQRGNGYTF. Supplemented by reference TRBV3-1 and TRBJ1-2, the full variable domain reads DTAVSQTPKYLVTQMGNDKSIKCEQNLGHDTMYWYKQDSKKFLKIMFSYNNKELIINETVPNRFSPKSPDKAHLNLHINSLELGDSAVYFCASSQRGNGYTFGSGTRLTVV.

This clonotype occurred a few times. The chain carries TRBV2 and TRBJ2-3; D perhaps matches TRBD2 (6 bases). CDR1 is SNHLY, CDR2 FYNNEI, per germline. The CDR3 extends over 16 amino acids. With 7 bases removed from V and 3 bases from J, the gap between germline ends came to 20 bases. The CDR3 is CASISGFLPETDTQYF. The CDR3 nucleotides are TGTGCCAGCATTAGCGGATTCCTGCCTGAGACAGATACGCAGTATTTT.

This clonotype showed up just a few times. The CDR3: CSAEESSGRITDTQYF. The CDR3, as DNA: TGCAGTGCTGAAGAGAGCAGCGGGAGAATAACAGATACGCAGTATTTT. The chain uses TRBV20-1 and TRBJ2-3, with 8 positions matching TRBD2. The CDR3 is 16 residues long. Trimming took 5 bases from V and 3 from J; bases not matched to a gene: 13. Germline V gives CDR1 DFQATT, CDR2 SNEGSKA (reference sequence).

This clonotype was seen a few times. One end of the junction is discordant with germline, which a read error may explain. The genes are TRBV10-3 and TRBJ1-3, with unresolved D. The V gene's germline CDR1 is ENHRY and CDR2 SYGVKD. This CDR3 is built from 12 residues. The CDR3 DNA sequence: TGTGCCATCACTGAGTCGAGGGACACCATATATTTT. Protein sequence: CAITESRDTIYF.